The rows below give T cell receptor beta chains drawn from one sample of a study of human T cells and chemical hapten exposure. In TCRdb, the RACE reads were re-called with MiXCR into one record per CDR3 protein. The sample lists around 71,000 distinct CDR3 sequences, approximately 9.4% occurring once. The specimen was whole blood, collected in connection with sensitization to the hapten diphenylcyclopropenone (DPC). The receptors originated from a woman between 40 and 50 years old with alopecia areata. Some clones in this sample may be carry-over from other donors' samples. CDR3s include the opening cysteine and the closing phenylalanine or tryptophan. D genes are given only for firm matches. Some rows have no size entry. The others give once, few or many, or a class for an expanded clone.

TGTGCCTGCGGAGGGGGATCGAACACTGAAGCTTTCTTT | CACGGGSNTEAFF | TRBJ1-1 | many | NA | TRBV30
TGCGCCAGCAGCGAGTCCTGGGGGGGTGAAGCTTTCTTT | CASSESWGGEAFF | TRBJ1-1 | many | NA | TRBV5-1
TGTGCCAGCAGTTTTCTGAACTCCTACGAGCAGTACTTC | CASSFLNSYEQYF | TRBJ2-7 | many | NA | TRBV28
TGTGCCAGCAGCTTGGATGAAGAGACCCAGTACTTC | CASSLDEETQYF | TRBJ2-5 | few | NA | TRBV5-4
TGTGCCAGCAGTTACGGGGCGGGGGGGGCAGATACGCAGTATTTT | CASSYGAGGADTQYF | TRBJ2-3 | many | TRBD2 | TRBV6-5
TGTGCCAGCAACACAGGGGGGACGCCCTACGAGCAGTACTTC | CASNTGGTPYEQYF | TRBJ2-7 | many | TRBD1 | TRBV28
TGCAGCGTTGAGAGCAGGCACTATGGCTACACCTTC | CSVESRHYGYTF | TRBJ1-2 | many | NA | TRBV29-1
TGCGCCAGCAGCCAAGATGACAGTCCGAATGAGCAGTTCTTC | CASSQDDSPNEQFF | TRBJ2-1 | many | NA | TRBV4-3
TGTGCCAGCAGCTTAGGGGGGACAAACACTGAAGCTTTCTTT | CASSLGGTNTEAFF | TRBJ1-1 | many | NA | TRBV7-2
TGCAGTGCTCCCATTGGCTACGAGCAGTACTTC | CSAPIGYEQYF | TRBJ2-7 | NA | NA | TRBV20-1
TGTGCCAGCAGTCAAAGCAATGAGCAGTTCTTC | CASSQSNEQFF | TRBJ2-1 | NA | NA | TRBV12-3/TRBV12-4
TGTGCCAGCAGTTCCATGCAGGGGATTGGTACCGGGGAGCTGTTTTTT | CASSSMQGIGTGELFF | TRBJ2-2 | few | NA | TRBV6-5
TGTGCCAGCAGTTACTCCACGGGACAGGGGGGAAACACCATATATTTT | CASSYSTGQGGNTIYF | TRBJ1-3 | NA | TRBD1 | TRBV6-6
TGTGCCAGCACCTCGAGCAATCAGCCCCAGCATTTT | CASTSSNQPQHF | TRBJ1-5 | NA | NA | TRBV7-9
TGTGCCAGCAGCTTCCTGGACAGGGATAGCGGGGAGCTGTTTTTT | CASSFLDRDSGELFF | TRBJ2-2 | few | TRBD1 | TRBV7-2
TGTGCCACCAGCACGGGACAGGGAGGATATGGCTACACCTTC | CATSTGQGGYGYTF | TRBJ1-2 | few | TRBD1 | TRBV15
TGTGCCAGCAGTTTAAGGACAGGGGGGGCCCCTGAAGCTTTCTTT | CASSLRTGGAPEAFF | TRBJ1-1 | few | TRBD1 | TRBV27
TGCAGTGCTAGAGATACCAGCGAGAGCTCCTACGAGCAGTACTTC | CSARDTSESSYEQYF | TRBJ2-7 | few | NA | TRBV20-1
TGTGCCAGCAGTATCGGGACCAAACGCACAGATACGCAGTATTTT | CASSIGTKRTDTQYF | TRBJ2-3 | few | NA | TRBV12-3/TRBV12-4
TGTGCCAGCAGCGAACCCCCCGCCCGGCGGCAGTTCTTC | CASSEPPARRQFF | TRBJ2-1 | few | NA | TRBV7-2
TGTGCCAGCAGTTTGGGCTCTCCAGGCTTTTCACCCCTCCACTTT | CASSLGSPGFSPLHF | TRBJ1-6 | many | NA | TRBV27
TGCGCCAGCAGCTTGGTGGGGCTAGCCCAAGAGACCCAGTACTTC | CASSLVGLAQETQYF | TRBJ2-5 | many | NA | TRBV5-1
TGCAGTGCTAGAGATCCCCAGGTCCTGAACACTGAAGCTTTCTTT | CSARDPQVLNTEAFF | TRBJ1-1 | few | NA | TRBV20-1
TGTGCCAGCAGCTTCAGTGAGAACACTGAAGCTTTCTTT | CASSFSENTEAFF | TRBJ1-1 | many | NA | TRBV12-3/TRBV12-4
TGCAGTGCTAGATGGGGATCAGATACGCAGTATTTT | CSARWGSDTQYF | TRBJ2-3 | NA | NA | TRBV20-1
TGCGCCAGCAGCTCGGACCCCGGGGTAGATACGCAGTATTTT | CASSSDPGVDTQYF | TRBJ2-3 | NA | NA | TRBV5-1
TGTGCCAGCAGCAAAGGACTAGCGGGGGTGACCGGGGAGCTGTTTTTT | CASSKGLAGVTGELFF | TRBJ2-2 | many | TRBD2 | TRBV7-9